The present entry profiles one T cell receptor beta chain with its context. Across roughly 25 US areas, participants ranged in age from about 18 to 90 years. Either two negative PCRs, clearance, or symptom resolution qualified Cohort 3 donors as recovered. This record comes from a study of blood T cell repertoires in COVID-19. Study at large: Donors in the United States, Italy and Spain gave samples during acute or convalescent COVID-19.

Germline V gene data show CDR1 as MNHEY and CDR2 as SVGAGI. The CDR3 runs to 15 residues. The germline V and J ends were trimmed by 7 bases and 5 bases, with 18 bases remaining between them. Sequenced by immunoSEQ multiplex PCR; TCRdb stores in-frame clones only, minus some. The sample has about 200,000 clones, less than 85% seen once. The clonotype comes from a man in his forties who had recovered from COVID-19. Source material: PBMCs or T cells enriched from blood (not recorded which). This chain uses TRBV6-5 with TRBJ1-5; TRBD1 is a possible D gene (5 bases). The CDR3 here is CASTPTGGVDQPQHF. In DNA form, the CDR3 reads TGTGCCAGCACTCCCACGGGGGGGGTGGATCAGCCCCAGCATTTT.